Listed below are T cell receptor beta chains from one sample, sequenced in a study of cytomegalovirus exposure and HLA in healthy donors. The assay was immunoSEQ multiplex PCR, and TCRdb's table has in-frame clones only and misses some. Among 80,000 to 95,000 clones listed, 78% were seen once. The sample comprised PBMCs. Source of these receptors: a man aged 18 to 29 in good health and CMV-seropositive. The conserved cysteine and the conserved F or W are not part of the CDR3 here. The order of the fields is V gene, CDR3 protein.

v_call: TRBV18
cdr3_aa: ASSPPESNEQF

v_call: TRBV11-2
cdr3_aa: ASSSGGEQF

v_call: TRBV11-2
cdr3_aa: ASLPLREKPGNEQF

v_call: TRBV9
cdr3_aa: ASSETGTSLAKNIQY

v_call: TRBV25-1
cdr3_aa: ASSRTGGFGNTIY

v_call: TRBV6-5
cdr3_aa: ASSYAASPRVYGYT

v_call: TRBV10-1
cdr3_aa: ASSVPGSETQY

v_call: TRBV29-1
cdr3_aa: SVSMAVQETQY

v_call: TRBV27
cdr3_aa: ASRGLALVDEQF

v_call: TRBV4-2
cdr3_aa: ASSQDLASGGI

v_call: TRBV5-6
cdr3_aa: ASSLGLGLD

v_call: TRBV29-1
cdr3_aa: SVAHTGLANYEQY

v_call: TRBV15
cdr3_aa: ATSRDRAWDYGYT

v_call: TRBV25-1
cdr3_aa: ASRGQYQETQY

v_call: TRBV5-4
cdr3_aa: ASSSLAGEETQY